Detailed here is one TCR beta chain. Its target is not known. Sequencing was designed to attain a depth spanning 1 in 200,000 to 1 in 1 million T cells. Clones were sequenced by immunoSEQ multiplex PCR, and TCRdb holds only the in-frame ones, with some missing. The sample shows more than 300,000 clones, 80% of them seen only once. The germline gives CDR1 SGHNT, CDR2 YENEEA. This CDR3 has 12 amino acids. V was pared by 1 base and J by 5 bases, with 5 bases between. The sample originates from a study of cytotoxic CD8 clonotypes in ibrutinib-treated CLL. At the level of the study: Across the patients, approximately 12 were relapsed/refractory, roughly 14 treatment-naive and under 18 IGHV unmutated. Points from the study as a whole: Rising at ibrutinib response, clonality subsequently fell back toward baseline at progression.

The sequence was obtained from a human donor with chronic lymphocytic leukemia. This sequence joins TRBV11-3 and TRBJ1-1; D not resolved. The sequenced sample was PBMCs, obtained before ibrutinib treatment. CDR3 in DNA: TGTGCCAGCAGCTTAGGGCGAACTGAAGCTTTCTTT. This encodes CASSLGRTEAFF.